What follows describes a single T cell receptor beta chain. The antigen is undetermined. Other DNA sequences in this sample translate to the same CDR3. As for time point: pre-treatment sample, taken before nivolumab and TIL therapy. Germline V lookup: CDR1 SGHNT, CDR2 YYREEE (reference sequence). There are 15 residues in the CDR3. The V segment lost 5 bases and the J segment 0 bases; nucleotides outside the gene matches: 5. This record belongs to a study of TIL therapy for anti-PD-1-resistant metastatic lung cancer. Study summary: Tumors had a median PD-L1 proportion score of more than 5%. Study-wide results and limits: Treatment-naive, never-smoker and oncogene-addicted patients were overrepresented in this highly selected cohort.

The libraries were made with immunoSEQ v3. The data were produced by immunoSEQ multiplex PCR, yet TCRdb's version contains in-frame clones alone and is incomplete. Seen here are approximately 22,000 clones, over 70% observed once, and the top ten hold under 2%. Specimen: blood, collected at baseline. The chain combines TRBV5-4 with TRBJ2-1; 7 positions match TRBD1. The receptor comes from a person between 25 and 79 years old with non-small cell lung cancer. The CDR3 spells CASSPTGDSYNEQFF. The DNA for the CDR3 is TGTGCCAGCAGTCCTACAGGGGACTCCTACAATGAGCAGTTCTTC.